The rows below give T cell receptor beta chains drawn from one sample of a study of Tregs in tolerant kidney transplant recipients. Assay used: immunoSEQ multiplex PCR; TCRdb lists only in-frame clones, some missing. The repertoire includes 200,000 to 300,000 clones, around 82% of them detected once, and around 0.61% sits in the top ten. Sequencing input: CD4+ T cells from blood. The receptors were sampled from a human donor in good health. Each CDR3 is given without its conserved first and last residue. The order of the fields is V gene, clone size, CDR3 protein. Clone size is stated in some rows and not others, as once, few, many or a class when expanded.

v_call: TRBV18; clone_size: NA; cdr3_aa: ASSPGLAGASSYNEQF
v_call: TRBV5-6; clone_size: once; cdr3_aa: SSSSMPPPMNTEAF
v_call: TRBV5-4; clone_size: NA; cdr3_aa: ASSLEGSSGYT
v_call: TRBV5-1; clone_size: NA; cdr3_aa: ASSFRLGASGANVLT
v_call: TRBV6-1; clone_size: NA; cdr3_aa: ASGDRGSYEQY
v_call: TRBV7-9; clone_size: once; cdr3_aa: ASSRALYGYT
v_call: TRBV25-1; clone_size: NA; cdr3_aa: ASRRQGGTDTQY
v_call: TRBV19; clone_size: NA; cdr3_aa: ASSMRVDEQF
v_call: TRBV25-1; clone_size: NA; cdr3_aa: ASSEGGSYNSPLH
v_call: TRBV7-9; clone_size: NA; cdr3_aa: ASSLSGALGYEQY
v_call: TRBV7-9; clone_size: NA; cdr3_aa: ASSRGQGHTGELF
v_call: TRBV5-1; clone_size: NA; cdr3_aa: ASSLGGAGGTEAF
v_call: TRBV7-6; clone_size: NA; cdr3_aa: ASSPVSGSFKDTQY
v_call: TRBV2; clone_size: NA; cdr3_aa: ASGRLATEQY
v_call: TRBV19; clone_size: NA; cdr3_aa: ASSTSGSAGTQY
v_call: TRBV4-1; clone_size: NA; cdr3_aa: ASSQGRGGRSNEKLF
v_call: TRBV21-1; clone_size: NA; cdr3_aa: ASSIGPGPRCSYEQY
v_call: TRBV6-6; clone_size: NA; cdr3_aa: ASSYSDRHSGNTIY
v_call: TRBV30; clone_size: few; cdr3_aa: AWGTSGKVYEQF
v_call: TRBV14; clone_size: NA; cdr3_aa: ASSQGRQGALPNEKLF
v_call: TRBV2; clone_size: NA; cdr3_aa: ATSSGEQY
v_call: TRBV19; clone_size: NA; cdr3_aa: ASSPVSGQGRQPQH
v_call: TRBV2; clone_size: NA; cdr3_aa: ASSRDARAPLYGYT
v_call: TRBV5-1; clone_size: NA; cdr3_aa: ASSLGQSNTEAF
v_call: TRBV7-9; clone_size: NA; cdr3_aa: ASSPSGRNTEAF
v_call: TRBV18; clone_size: NA; cdr3_aa: ASSPPENSPLH
v_call: TRBV10-3; clone_size: NA; cdr3_aa: AIRKADTEAF